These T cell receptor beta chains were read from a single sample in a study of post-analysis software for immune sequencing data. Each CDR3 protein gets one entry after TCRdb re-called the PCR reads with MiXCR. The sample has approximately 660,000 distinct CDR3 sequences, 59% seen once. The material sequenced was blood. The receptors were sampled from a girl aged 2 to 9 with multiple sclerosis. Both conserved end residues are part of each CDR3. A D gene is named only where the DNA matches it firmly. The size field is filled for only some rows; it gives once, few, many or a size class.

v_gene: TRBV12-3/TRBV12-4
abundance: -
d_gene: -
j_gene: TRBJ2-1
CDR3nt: TGTGCCAGCACACCCGGGAGAACAGAGCAGTTCTTC
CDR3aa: CASTPGRTEQFF

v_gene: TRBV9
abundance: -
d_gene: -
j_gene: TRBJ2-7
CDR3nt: TGTGTCAGCAGCTTAACAGGCAGCGGTCCCTACGAGCAGTACTTC
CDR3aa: CVSSLTGSGPYEQYF

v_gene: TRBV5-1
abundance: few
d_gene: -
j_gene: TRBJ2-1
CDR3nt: TGCGCCAGCAGCAGTCGACAGTTCTCCTACAATGAGCAGTTCTTC
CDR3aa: CASSSRQFSYNEQFF

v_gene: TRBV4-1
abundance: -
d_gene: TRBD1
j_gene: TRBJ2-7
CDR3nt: TGCGCCAGCAGCCGTGACTTAGGGGAGACAGGGCCCTACGAGCAGTACTTC
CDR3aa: CASSRDLGETGPYEQYF

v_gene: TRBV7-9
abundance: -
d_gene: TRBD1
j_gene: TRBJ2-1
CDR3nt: TGTGCCAGCAGCTTAGTACAGGGGAATTACAATGAGCAGTTCTTC
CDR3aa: CASSLVQGNYNEQFF

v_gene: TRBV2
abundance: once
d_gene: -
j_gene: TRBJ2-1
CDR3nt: TGTGCCAGCAGTGAAACAGCGGCCGGCCCCGGGGAGCAGTTCTTC
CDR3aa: CASSETAAGPGEQFF

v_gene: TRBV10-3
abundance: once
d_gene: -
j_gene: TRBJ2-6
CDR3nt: TGTGCCATCAGTGATTCCCGCTTAGACTCTGGGGCCAACGTCCTGACTTTC
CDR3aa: CAISDSRLDSGANVLTF

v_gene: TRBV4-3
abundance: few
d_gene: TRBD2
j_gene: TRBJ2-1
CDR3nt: TGCGCCAGCAGCCAAGATCCGTGGCTAGCGGGGGTTGGTAATGAGCAGTTCTTC
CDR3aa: CASSQDPWLAGVGNEQFF

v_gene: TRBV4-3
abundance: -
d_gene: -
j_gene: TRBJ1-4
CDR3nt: TGCGCCAGCAGCCAAGCAACAGTGGGGGAAAAACTGTTTTTT
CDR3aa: CASSQATVGEKLFF

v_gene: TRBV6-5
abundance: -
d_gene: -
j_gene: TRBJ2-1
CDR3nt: TGTGCCAGCAGTTATAGTAACAGGGGGGGTTACAATGAGCAGTTCTTC
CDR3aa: CASSYSNRGGYNEQFF

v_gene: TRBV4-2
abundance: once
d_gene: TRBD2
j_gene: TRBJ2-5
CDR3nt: TGTGCCAGCAGCCAGACGGGAGGGCTTGAAGAGACCCAGTACTTC
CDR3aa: CASSQTGGLEETQYF

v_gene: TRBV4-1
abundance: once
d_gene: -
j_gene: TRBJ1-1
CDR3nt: TGCGCCAGCAGCGTGCGACTCGTTGCGAACACTGAAGCTTTCTTT
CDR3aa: CASSVRLVANTEAFF

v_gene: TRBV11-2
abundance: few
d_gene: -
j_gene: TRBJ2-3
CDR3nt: TGTGCCAGCAGCCATCCGACGGCAGGAGATACGCAGTATTTT
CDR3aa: CASSHPTAGDTQYF

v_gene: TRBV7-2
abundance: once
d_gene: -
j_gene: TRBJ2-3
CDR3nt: TGTGCCAGCAGCCCCCTCCCCGGCGGGGGCTTCACAGATACGCAGTATTTT
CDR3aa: CASSPLPGGGFTDTQYF

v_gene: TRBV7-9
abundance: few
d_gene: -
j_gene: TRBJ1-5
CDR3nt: TGTGCCAGCAGCTTTTCAGGGGATCAGCCCCAGCATTTT
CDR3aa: CASSFSGDQPQHF

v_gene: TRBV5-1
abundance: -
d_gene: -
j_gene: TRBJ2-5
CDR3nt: TGCGCCAGCGACGTTTCGGGAACAGCCCAAGAGACCCAGTACTTC
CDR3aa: CASDVSGTAQETQYF

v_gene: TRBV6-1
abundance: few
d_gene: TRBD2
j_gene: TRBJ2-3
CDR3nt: TGTGCCAGCATGGAGCGGGGGAGCACAGATACGCAGTATTTT
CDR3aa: CASMERGSTDTQYF

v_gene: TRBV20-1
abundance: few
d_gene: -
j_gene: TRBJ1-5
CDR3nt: TGCAGTGCTATTAGACAAGTGGATCAGCCCCAGCATTTT
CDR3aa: CSAIRQVDQPQHF

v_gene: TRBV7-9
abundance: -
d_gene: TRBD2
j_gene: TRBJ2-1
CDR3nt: TGTGCCAGCAGCTTAGCTGTTTTCGTGGGCGGGGGGGACCTCAATGAGCAGTTCTTC
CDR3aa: CASSLAVFVGGGDLNEQFF

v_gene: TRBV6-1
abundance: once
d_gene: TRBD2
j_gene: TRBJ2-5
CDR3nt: TGTGCCAGCATGAGGGTAGCGGGGGAGGAGACCCAGTACTTC
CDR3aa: CASMRVAGEETQYF

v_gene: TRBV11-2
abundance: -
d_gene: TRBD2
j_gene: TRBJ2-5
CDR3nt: TGTGCCAGCAGCTTAGTGGGCAACCTCGGGGGAGGGCGGGAGACCCAGTACTTC
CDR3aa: CASSLVGNLGGGRETQYF

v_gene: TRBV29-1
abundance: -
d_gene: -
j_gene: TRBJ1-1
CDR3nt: TGCAGCGTTGGAACAGGGTCGGACACTGAAGCTTTCTTT
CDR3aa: CSVGTGSDTEAFF

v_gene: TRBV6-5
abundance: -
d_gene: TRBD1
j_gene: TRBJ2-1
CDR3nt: TGTGCCAGCAGTTATCAGGGGGACGCCGCGAATGAGCAGTTCTTC
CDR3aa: CASSYQGDAANEQFF

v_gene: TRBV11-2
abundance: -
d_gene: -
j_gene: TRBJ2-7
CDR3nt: TGTGCCAGCAGCTTAACTAGGGCAGAAGCCGAGCAGTACTTC
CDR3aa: CASSLTRAEAEQYF

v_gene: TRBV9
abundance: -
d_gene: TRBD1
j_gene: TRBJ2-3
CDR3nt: TGTGCCAGCAGCGTTTCAGGGGGCGATGGCACAGATACGCAGTATTTT
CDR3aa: CASSVSGGDGTDTQYF

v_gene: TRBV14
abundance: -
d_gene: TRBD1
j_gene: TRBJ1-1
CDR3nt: TGTGCCAGCAGCCAAGGACAGGGCTGGGCTGAAGCTTTCTTT
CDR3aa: CASSQGQGWAEAFF

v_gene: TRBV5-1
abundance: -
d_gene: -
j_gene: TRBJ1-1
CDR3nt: TGCGCCAGCAGCTTTATGTCTGGAGGCACTGAAGCTTTCTTT
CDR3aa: CASSFMSGGTEAFF

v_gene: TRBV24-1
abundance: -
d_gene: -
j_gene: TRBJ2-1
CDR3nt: TGTGCCACCAGTGATAGCGGCGGATCCTGCAATGAGCAGTTCTTC
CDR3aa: CATSDSGGSCNEQFF

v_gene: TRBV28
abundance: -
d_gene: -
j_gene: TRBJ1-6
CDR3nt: TGTGCCAGCAATACAGGGTATTCACCCCTCCACTTT
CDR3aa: CASNTGYSPLHF

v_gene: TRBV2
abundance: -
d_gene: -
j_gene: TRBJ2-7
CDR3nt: TGTGCCAGCGGTCGTGCGTCGAGCTACGAGCAGTACTTC
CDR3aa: CASGRASSYEQYF